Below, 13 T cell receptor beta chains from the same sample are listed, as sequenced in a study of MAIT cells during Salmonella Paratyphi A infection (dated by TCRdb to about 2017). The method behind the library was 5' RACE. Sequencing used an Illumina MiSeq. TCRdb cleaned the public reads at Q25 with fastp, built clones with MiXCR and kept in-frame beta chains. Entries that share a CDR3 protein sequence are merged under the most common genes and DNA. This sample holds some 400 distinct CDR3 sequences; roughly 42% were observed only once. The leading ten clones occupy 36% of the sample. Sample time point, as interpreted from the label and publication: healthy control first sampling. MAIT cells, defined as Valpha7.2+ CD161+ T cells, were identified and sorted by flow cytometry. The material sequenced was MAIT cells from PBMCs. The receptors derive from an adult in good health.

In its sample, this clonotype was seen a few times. The CDR3 reads CASSDSEHGELFF. In DNA form, the CDR3 reads TGTGCCAGCAGTGACTCGGAACACGGGGAGCTGTTTTTT. The rearrangement uses TRBV6-4 and TRBJ2-2; the D is unclear. The CDR3 totals 13 residues. The germline V gene has CDR1 MRHNA and CDR2 SNTAGT. V lost 0 bases, J lost 7 bases, and 6 bases lay in between.

CDR3: CASSEGGGADTQYF. The CDR3 nucleotides are TGTGCCAGCAGTGAGGGGGGGGGCGCAGATACGCAGTATTTT. The rearrangement uses TRBV6-1 and TRBJ2-3; TRBD2 is a possible D gene (7 bases). Trimming pared 3 bases from V and 4 bases from J, leaving 11 bases between. Germline V lookup: CDR1 MNHNS, CDR2 SASEGT. The CDR3 covers 14 residues.

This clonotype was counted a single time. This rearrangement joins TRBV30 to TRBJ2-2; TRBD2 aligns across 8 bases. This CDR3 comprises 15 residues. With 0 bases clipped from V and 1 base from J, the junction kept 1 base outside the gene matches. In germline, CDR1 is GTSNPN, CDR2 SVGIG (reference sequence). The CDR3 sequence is CAWSVLAENTGELFF. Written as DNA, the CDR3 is TGTGCCTGGAGTGTACTAGCGGAGAACACCGGGGAGCTGTTTTTT.

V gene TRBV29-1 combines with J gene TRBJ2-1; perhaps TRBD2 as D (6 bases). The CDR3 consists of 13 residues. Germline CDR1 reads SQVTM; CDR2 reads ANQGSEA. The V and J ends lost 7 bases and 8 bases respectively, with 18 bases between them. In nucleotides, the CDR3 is TGCAGCGCCGGAGGTCGGGAGTGGGATGAGCAGTTCTTC. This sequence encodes CSAGGREWDEQFF.

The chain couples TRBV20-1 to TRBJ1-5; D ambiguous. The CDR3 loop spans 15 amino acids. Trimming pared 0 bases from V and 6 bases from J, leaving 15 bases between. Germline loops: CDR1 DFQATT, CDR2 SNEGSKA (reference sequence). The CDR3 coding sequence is TGCAGTGCTAGAGATGGGGAGGGAATGAGTCAGCCCCAGCATTTT. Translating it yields CSARDGEGMSQPQHF.

The DNA of the CDR3 is TGTGCCACCAGTGATTTGCAACCCACAGGGAGCTCCTACAATGAGCAGTTCTTC. This codes for CATSDLQPTGSSYNEQFF. The rearrangement links TRBV24-1 to TRBJ2-1; the D gene is possibly TRBD1 (6 bases). Trimming left V 0 bases short and J 0 bases short, with 14 bases between. CDR3 length: 18 amino acids. Germline V gives CDR1 KGHDR, CDR2 SFDVKD.

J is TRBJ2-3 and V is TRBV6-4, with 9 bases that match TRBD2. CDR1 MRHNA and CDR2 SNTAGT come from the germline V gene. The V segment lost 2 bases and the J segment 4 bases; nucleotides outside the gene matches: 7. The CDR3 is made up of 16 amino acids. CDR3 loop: CASSDGKAGGADTQYF. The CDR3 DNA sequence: TGTGCCAGCAGTGACGGGAAAGCGGGGGGCGCAGATACGCAGTATTTT.

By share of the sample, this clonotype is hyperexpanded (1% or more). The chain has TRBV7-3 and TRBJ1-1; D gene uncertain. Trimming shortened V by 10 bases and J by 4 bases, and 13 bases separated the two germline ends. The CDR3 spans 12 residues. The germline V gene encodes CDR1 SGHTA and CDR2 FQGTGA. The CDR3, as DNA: TGTGCCAACCCGGACGGCACCACTGAAGCTTTCTTT. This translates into CANPDGTTEAFF.

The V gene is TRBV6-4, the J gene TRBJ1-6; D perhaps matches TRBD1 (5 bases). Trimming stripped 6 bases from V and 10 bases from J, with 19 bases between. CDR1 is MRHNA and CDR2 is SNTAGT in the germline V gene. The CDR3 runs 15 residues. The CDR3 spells CASSSGPLGESPLHF. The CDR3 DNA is TGTGCCAGCAGCTCCGGACCGTTAGGGGAGTCACCCCTCCACTTT.

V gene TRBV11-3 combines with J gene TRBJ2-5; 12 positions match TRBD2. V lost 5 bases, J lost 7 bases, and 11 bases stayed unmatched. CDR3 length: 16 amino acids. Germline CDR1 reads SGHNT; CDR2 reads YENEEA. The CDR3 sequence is CASSAGLAGELGTQYF. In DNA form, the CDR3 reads TGTGCCAGCAGCGCGGGACTAGCGGGCGAGTTAGGGACCCAGTACTTC.

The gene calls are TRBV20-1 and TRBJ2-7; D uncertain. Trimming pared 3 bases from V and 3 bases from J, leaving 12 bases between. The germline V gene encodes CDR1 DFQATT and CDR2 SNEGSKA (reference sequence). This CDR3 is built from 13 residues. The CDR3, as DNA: TGCAGTGCTAGGGCCGGTACCGACTACGAGCAGTACTTC. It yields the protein CSARAGTDYEQYF.

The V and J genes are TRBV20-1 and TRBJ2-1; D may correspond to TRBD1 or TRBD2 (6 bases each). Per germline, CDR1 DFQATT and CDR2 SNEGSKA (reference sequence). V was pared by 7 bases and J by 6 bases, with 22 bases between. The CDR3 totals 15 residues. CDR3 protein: CSEKRRIGGGNEQFF. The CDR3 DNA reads TGCAGTGAAAAAAGGAGAATAGGGGGAGGCAATGAGCAGTTCTTC.

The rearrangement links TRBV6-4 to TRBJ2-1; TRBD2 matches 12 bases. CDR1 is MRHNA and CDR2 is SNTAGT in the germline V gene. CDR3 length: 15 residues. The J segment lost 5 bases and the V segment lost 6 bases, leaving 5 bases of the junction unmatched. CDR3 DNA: TGTGCCAGCAGCGTTACTAGCGGGGGGAACAATGAGCAGTTCTTC. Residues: CASSVTSGGNNEQFF.